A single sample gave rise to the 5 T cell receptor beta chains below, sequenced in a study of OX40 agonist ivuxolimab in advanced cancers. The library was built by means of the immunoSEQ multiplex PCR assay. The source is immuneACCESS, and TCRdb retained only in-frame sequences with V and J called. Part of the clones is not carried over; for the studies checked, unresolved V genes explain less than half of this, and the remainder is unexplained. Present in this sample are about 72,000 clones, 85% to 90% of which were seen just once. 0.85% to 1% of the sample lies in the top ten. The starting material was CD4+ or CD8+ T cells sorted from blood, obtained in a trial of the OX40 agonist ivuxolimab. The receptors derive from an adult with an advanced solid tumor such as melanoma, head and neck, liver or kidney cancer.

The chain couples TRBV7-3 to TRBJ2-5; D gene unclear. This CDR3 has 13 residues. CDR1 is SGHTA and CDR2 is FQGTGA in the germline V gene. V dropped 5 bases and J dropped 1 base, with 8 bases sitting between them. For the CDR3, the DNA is TGTGCCAGCAGCGCACTCCCCCAAGAGACCCAGTACTTC. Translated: CASSALPQETQYF.

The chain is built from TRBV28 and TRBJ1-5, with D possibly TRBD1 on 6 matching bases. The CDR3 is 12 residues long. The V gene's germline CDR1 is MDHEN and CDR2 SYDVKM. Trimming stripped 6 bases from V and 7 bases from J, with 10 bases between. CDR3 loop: CASSGGGQPQHF. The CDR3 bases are TGTGCCAGCAGCGGGGGCGGCCAGCCCCAGCATTTT.

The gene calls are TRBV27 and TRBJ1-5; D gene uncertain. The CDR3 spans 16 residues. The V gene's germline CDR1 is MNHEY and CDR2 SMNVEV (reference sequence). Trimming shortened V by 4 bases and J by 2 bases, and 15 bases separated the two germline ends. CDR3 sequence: CASSSAREVGNQPQHF. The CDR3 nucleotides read TGTGCCAGCAGTTCCGCCCGGGAGGTGGGCAATCAGCCCCAGCATTTT.

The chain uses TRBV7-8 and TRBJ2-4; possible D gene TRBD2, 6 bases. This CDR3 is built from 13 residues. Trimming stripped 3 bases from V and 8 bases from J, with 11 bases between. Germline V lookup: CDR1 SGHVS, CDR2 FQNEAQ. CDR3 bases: TGTGCCAGCAGCTTTGGAGGGGAGGACATTCAGTACTTC. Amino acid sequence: CASSFGGEDIQYF.

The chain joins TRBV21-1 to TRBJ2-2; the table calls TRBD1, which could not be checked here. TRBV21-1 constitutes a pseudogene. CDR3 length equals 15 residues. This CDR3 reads CASSLGTGNTGELFF. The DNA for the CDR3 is TGTGCCAGCAGCCTAGGTACAGGGAACACCGGGGAGCTGTTTTTT.